Below, 26 T cell receptor beta chains from the same sample are listed, as sequenced in a study of cytomegalovirus exposure and HLA in healthy donors (dated by TCRdb to the late 2010s). Libraries were prepared through the immunoSEQ multiplex PCR assay. The multiplex PCR relied on a mix of 60 forward primers for TCR Vbeta segments and 13 reverse primers for TCR Jbeta segments. TCRdb stores this immuneACCESS table with in-frame sequences only. Part of the clones is absent; in the studies checked, under half of the shortfall reflects unresolved V genes, and no reason is known for the rest. The sample records 95,000 to 100,000 clones, approximately 80% of which are singletons. The ten top clones hold less than 10% of the sample. Sequenced sample: PBMCs. The receptors here all came from a female donor in good health and CMV-seronegative.

The chain recombines TRBV4-2 with TRBJ2-3, with 8 nucleotides matching TRBD1. CDR3 length: 15 residues. Germline-derived CDR1 and CDR2 are LGHNA and YNFKEQ. V was clipped by 4 bases and J by 3 bases; unmatched bases: 6. CDR3 protein: CASSPGGSGTDTQYF. The DNA for the CDR3 is TGTGCCAGCAGCCCAGGGGGCAGCGGGACAGATACGCAGTATTTT.

This sequence joins TRBV18 and TRBJ2-5; tentative D call: TRBD1 (6 bases). The J call could be wrong; TRBJ2-7 is a better fit for the DNA end. Germline lookup yields CDR1 KGHSH and CDR2 LQKENI. The CDR3 has 14 residues. CDR3 in amino acids: CASSRQAMSYEQYF. In DNA form, the CDR3 reads TGTGCCAGCTCACGACAGGCTATGAGCTACGAGCAGTACTTC.

This clone was detected only a few times. The rearrangement links TRBV7-3 to TRBJ2-5, with 8 bases aligning to TRBD2. The CDR3 length is 16 residues. Germline assignment: CDR1 SGHTA and CDR2 FQGTGA. The V and J ends lost 4 bases and 2 bases, in that order; junction bases with no gene match: 9. The chain's CDR3 is CASSSGAGAGQETQYF. CDR3 nucleotides: TGTGCCAGCAGCTCGGGAGCGGGGGCGGGTCAAGAGACCCAGTACTTC.

This chain connects TRBV27 to TRBJ2-5; TRBD1 matches 8 bases. This CDR3 spans 14 amino acids. Per the germline V gene, CDR1 is MNHEY and CDR2 is SMNVEV (reference sequence). V gave up 2 bases and J gave up 11 bases; unmatched junction bases: 10. DNA of the CDR3: TGTGCCAGCAGTTTAGACAGGGGAGGTTCGGTGCAGTACTTC. Protein sequence: CASSLDRGGSVQYF.

This clone has a handful of counts. This chain links TRBV6-4 with TRBJ2-1, with 9 bases aligning to TRBD2. CDR1 is MRHNA, CDR2 SNTAGT, per germline. With V trimmed by 5 bases and J by 5 bases, 13 bases remained unmatched. This CDR3 comprises 17 residues. The DNA of the CDR3 is TGTGCCAGCAGTAGGGCCCCCCCGGGCGGGGGGGACAATGAGCAGTTCTTC. It encodes CASSRAPPGGGDNEQFF.

The sample holds one count of this clone. The V call is TRBV7-8, the J call TRBJ2-2; maybe TRBD2 (6 bases). The CDR3 length is 14 residues. Germline CDR1 is SGHVS and CDR2 is FQNEAQ. V was pared by 1 base and J by 4 bases, with 7 bases between. The DNA of the CDR3 is TGTGCCAGCAGCTTAGGCGGGGTCACCGGGGAGCTGTTTTTT. This encodes CASSLGGVTGELFF.

This clone was detected only once. The chain is built from TRBV13 and TRBJ2-1, with TRBD2 identical over 14 bases. V dropped 4 bases and J dropped 7; count of bases not matched to a gene: 9. From germline, CDR1 is PRHDT and CDR2 FYEKMQ (reference sequence). The CDR3 is 17 amino acids. CDR3 amino acids: CASSSDGLAGGGNEQFF. The DNA for the CDR3 is TGTGCCAGCAGCTCCGACGGACTAGCGGGAGGTGGTAATGAGCAGTTCTTC.

This clone was counted once. The V and J genes are TRBV5-1 and TRBJ2-3, with TRBD2 matching 8 bases. CDR1 SGHRS and CDR2 YFSETQ come from the germline V gene. The CDR3 runs 14 residues. Trimming removed 0 bases from V and 9 bases from J; junction bases left unmatched: 6. CDR3 residues: CASSLGTGGRTQYF. In DNA, the CDR3 is TGCGCCAGCAGCTTGGGAACGGGGGGGAGAACGCAGTATTTT.

This chain connects TRBV5-6 to TRBJ1-2; no clear D gene. V was trimmed by 2 bases and J by 12 bases, leaving 17 bases between them. The germline gives CDR1 SGHDT, CDR2 YYEEEE. CDR3 length: 13 amino acids. The CDR3 loop is CASSLIRGSHDTF. The CDR3 DNA sequence: TGTGCCAGCAGCTTAATCCGGGGTTCCCACGACACCTTC.

In its sample, this clone ranks as medium-sized. The genes are TRBV28 and TRBJ2-3, with D uncertain. The length of the CDR3 is 16 residues. CDR1 MDHEN and CDR2 SYDVKM come from the germline V gene. Trimming stripped 5 bases from V and 0 bases from J, with 15 bases between. CDR3 residues: CASSPISPLSTDTQYF. The CDR3 bases are TGTGCCAGCAGTCCTATTTCCCCGCTAAGCACAGATACGCAGTATTTT.

The rearrangement uses TRBV9 and TRBJ1-2; D may be TRBD1 (6 bases). Trimming removed 3 bases at V and 4 bases at J, with 10 bases between. Germline CDR1 is SGDLS and CDR2 is YYNGEE. The CDR3 contains 13 residues. CDR3 coding DNA: TGTGCCAGCAGCGAGAGACAGGCCTATGGCTACACCTTC. Its translation: CASSERQAYGYTF.

The CDR3 reads CASSPPGGRFLNEQFF. The CDR3 DNA follows: TGTGCCAGCAGCCCCCCAGGTGGGAGATTTCTCAATGAGCAGTTCTTC. The chain has TRBV7-9 and TRBJ2-1, with D maybe TRBD2 (5 bases). Between the trimmed V and J ends, which lost 5 bases and 6 bases, there was a span of 20 bases. CDR3 length: 16 residues. CDR1 is SEHNR, CDR2 FQNEAQ, per germline (reference sequence).

In this sample, this clone turned up a few times. V is TRBV6-1 and J is TRBJ1-2; 8 nucleotides match TRBD1. Trimming cost V 1 base and J 4 bases; bases outside gene matches: 8. The length of the CDR3 is 16 residues. Germline CDR1 MNHNS, CDR2 SASEGT. CDR3 coding DNA: TGTGCCAGCAGTGAAGAGGCAGGGGGCAGGGGCTATGGCTACACCTTC. Its translation is CASSEEAGGRGYGYTF.

The genes are TRBV6-1 and TRBJ2-1; D is possibly TRBD1 (5 bases). The CDR3 extends over 12 amino acids. Per germline, CDR1 MNHNS and CDR2 SASEGT. Trimming pared 4 bases from V and 9 bases from J, leaving 10 bases between. The CDR3 DNA is TGTGCCAGCAGTGTCGGGCAGGGTGAGCAGTTCTTC. The encoded protein is CASSVGQGEQFF.

The rearrangement joins TRBV5-6 to TRBJ1-2, with 7 bases aligning to TRBD1. With V trimmed by 1 base and J by 4 bases, 7 bases remained unmatched. CDR1 SGHDT and CDR2 YYEEEE come from the germline V gene. There are 15 residues in the CDR3. The CDR3 sequence: CASSLPLYRGYGYTF. The DNA of the CDR3 is TGTGCCAGCAGCTTGCCCCTATACAGGGGCTATGGCTACACCTTC.

The V call is TRBV6-6, the J call TRBJ1-6, with D perhaps TRBD1 (6 bases). V was pared by 5 bases and J by 7 bases, with 9 bases between. Looked up from germline, CDR1 is MNHNY and CDR2 is SVGAGI (reference sequence). The CDR3 loop spans 13 amino acids. CDR3 DNA: TGTGCCAGCAGTACTACAGGGAATTCACCCCTCCACTTT. This sequence encodes CASSTTGNSPLHF.

This rearrangement joins TRBV9 to TRBJ1-2; D remains unclear. The germline gives CDR1 SGDLS, CDR2 YYNGEE. This CDR3 spans 13 amino acids. Trimming left V 3 bases short and J 0 bases short, with 6 bases between. This CDR3 reads CASSDGPNYGYTF. In nucleotides, the CDR3 is TGTGCCAGCAGCGACGGTCCTAACTATGGCTACACCTTC.

The chain uses TRBV4-3 and TRBJ1-1; unclear D gene. This CDR3 spans 14 amino acids. From germline, CDR1 is LGHNA and CDR2 YSLEER. V lost 0 bases and J 1 base, leaving 6 bases between the germline ends. The CDR3 region is CASSQERGNTEAFF. CDR3 DNA: TGCGCCAGCAGCCAAGAGAGAGGGAACACTGAAGCTTTCTTT.

J is TRBJ1-1 and V is TRBV6-1, with D unresolved. Trimming took off 10 bases at V and 1 base at J, with 13 bases between the two ends. The CDR3 is 13 amino acids. Germline CDR1 is MNHNS and CDR2 is SASEGT. CDR3 amino acids: CAILLNPNTEAFF. CDR3 bases: TGTGCCATCTTACTTAACCCGAACACTGAAGCTTTCTTT.

The V gene is TRBV10-2, the J gene TRBJ1-5; D possibly corresponds to TRBD1 (5 bases). CDR3 length: 13 residues. The V end lost 6 bases, the J end lost 6 bases, and 12 bases lay between the germline ends. CDR1 WSHSY and CDR2 SAAADI come from the germline V gene. CDR3: CASRGGLVQPQHF. The DNA for the CDR3 is TGCGCCAGCAGGGGGGGACTGGTTCAGCCCCAGCATTTT.

The V call is TRBV27, the J call TRBJ1-5; 9 positions agree with TRBD1. The V and J ends lost 2 bases and 7 bases, in that order; junction bases with no gene match: 12. Germline loops: CDR1 MNHEY, CDR2 SMNVEV (reference sequence). The CDR3 length is 17 residues. This chain's CDR3 is CASSLVLGQGIGQPQHF. The CDR3 DNA follows: TGTGCCAGCAGTTTAGTCTTAGGACAGGGGATAGGGCAGCCCCAGCATTTT.

The chain combines TRBV7-3 with TRBJ1-2; D gene ambiguous. The V gene's germline CDR1 is SGHTA and CDR2 FQGTGA. V was cut by 4 bases and J by 7 bases, with 13 bases left in between. The CDR3 runs to 13 residues. The CDR3: CASSYSRAGGYTF. CDR3 in DNA: TGTGCCAGCAGCTACTCGAGGGCTGGTGGCTACACCTTC.

The chain links TRBV7-6 to TRBJ1-4, with D possibly TRBD1 on 5 matching bases. CDR1 SGHVS and CDR2 FNYEAQ come from the germline V gene. This CDR3 is built from 14 residues. V was shortened by 3 bases and J by 8 bases, with 13 bases between the two germline ends. The CDR3 sequence is CASSFMGGGEKLFF. Written as DNA, the CDR3 is TGTGCCAGCAGCTTTATGGGGGGAGGCGAAAAACTGTTTTTT. Full variable domain (rest looked up from reference TRBV7-6 and TRBJ1-4): GAGVSQSPRYKVTKRGQDVALRCDPISGHVSLYWYRQALGQGPEFLTYFNYEAQQDKSGLPNDRFSAERPEGSISTLTIQRTEQRDSAMYRCASSFMGGGEKLFFGSGTQLSVL.

The J gene is TRBJ1-4, the V gene TRBV2; 7 positions agree with TRBD1. This CDR3 contains 14 residues. Per the germline V gene, CDR1 is SNHLY and CDR2 is FYNNEI. Trimming removed 6 bases from V and 8 bases from J; junction bases left unmatched: 9. As DNA, the CDR3 is TGTGCCAGCAGCGACAGGGTTTTAAAGGAAAAACTGTTTTTT. It encodes CASSDRVLKEKLFF.

The V call is TRBV4-1, the J call TRBJ2-2; weak D call: TRBD2 (5 bases). The V gene lost 4 bases and the J gene lost 0 bases, with 18 bases spanning the gap. This CDR3 region has 18 residues. Germline values: CDR1 MGHRA, CDR2 YSYEKL. In DNA, the CDR3 is TGCGCCAGCAGCCCCCCCGGAGCGGAGCGATCGAACACCGGGGAGCTGTTTTTT. Protein product: CASSPPGAERSNTGELFF.

V gene TRBV4-1 combines with J gene TRBJ2-3; 13 bases align to TRBD2. Per the germline V gene, CDR1 is MGHRA and CDR2 is YSYEKL. V lost 4 bases, J lost 2 bases, and 6 bases stayed unmatched. The CDR3 runs 17 residues. The CDR3 here is CASSRGGLAGLTDTQYF. The CDR3 DNA reads as TGCGCCAGCAGCCGCGGGGGACTAGCGGGGCTCACAGATACGCAGTATTTT.